Below are 9 T cell receptor beta chains sequenced from a single sample in a study of blood T cell repertoires in COVID-19. The data were produced by immunoSEQ multiplex PCR, yet TCRdb's version contains in-frame clones alone and is incomplete. Seen here are under 50,000 clones, approximately 86% observed once, and the top ten hold under 5.5%. Sequencing input: peripheral blood. Receptors originate from a man aged 40-49 years with active COVID-19.

This chain uses TRBV7-6 with TRBJ1-2; D possibly corresponds to TRBD1 (6 bases). The V gene lost 1 base and the J gene lost 7 bases, with 16 bases spanning the gap. This CDR3 region has 15 residues. Germline loops: CDR1 SGHVS, CDR2 FNYEAQ. Here the CDR3 DNA reads TGTGCCAGCAGCTTAGAAACGGGGGGCCGAGGTGGCTACACCTTC. Protein: CASSLETGGRGGYTF.

This sequence joins TRBV30 and TRBJ2-5; possible D gene TRBD1, 6 bases. The CDR3 consists of 14 residues. V was pared by 0 bases and J by 5 bases, with 13 bases between. CDR1 and CDR2 (germline): GTSNPN, SVGIG (reference sequence). The CDR3 region is CAWSVLNRDETQYF. The CDR3 bases are TGTGCCTGGAGTGTACTTAACAGGGATGAGACCCAGTACTTC.

CDR3 DNA: TGTGCCAGCAGCCTAGTGAAAGATACGCAGTATTTT. It encodes CASSLVKDTQYF. This chain joins TRBV3-1 (or the pseudogene TRBV3-2) and TRBJ2-3, with no clear D. The V end was cut by 4 bases, the J end by 5 bases, with 7 bases between. The CDR3 totals 12 residues. The germline V gene has CDR1 LGHDT and CDR2 YNNKEL (reference sequence).

This chain joins TRBV7-6 and TRBJ2-5; D is uncertain. The V gene's germline CDR1 is SGHVS and CDR2 FNYEAQ. There are 14 residues in the CDR3. Trimming stripped 5 bases from V and 0 bases from J, with 10 bases between. The CDR3 sequence: CASSPPADQETQYF. In nucleotides, the CDR3 is TGTGCCAGCAGCCCGCCTGCAGACCAAGAGACCCAGTACTTC.

The J gene is TRBJ1-1, the V gene TRBV3-1 (or the pseudogene TRBV3-2); unclear D gene. CDR1 is LGHDT and CDR2 is YNNKEL in the germline V gene (reference sequence). The CDR3 covers 13 residues. The V end lost 4 bases, the J end lost 11 bases, and 17 bases lay between the germline ends. CDR3 sequence: CASSLQEGTGAFF. CDR3 bases: TGTGCCAGCAGCCTTCAAGAGGGTACGGGGGCTTTCTTT.

The chain employs TRBV6-2 or TRBV6-3 and TRBJ2-3; 13 nucleotides match TRBD2. CDR1 and CDR2 (germline): MNHEY, SVGEGT. The V and J ends lost 6 bases and 4 bases, in that order; junction bases with no gene match: 7. CDR3 length: 16 residues. CDR3 amino acids: CASSPTLAGGPDTQYF. DNA for the CDR3: TGTGCCAGCAGCCCTACACTAGCGGGAGGGCCAGATACGCAGTATTTT.

The chain carries TRBV28 and TRBJ2-3; TRBD2 agrees at 7 bases. The V gene end was trimmed by 5 bases and the J gene end by 4 bases; junction bases not matched to a gene: 12. This CDR3 contains 16 residues. Germline V gives CDR1 MDHEN, CDR2 SYDVKM. This chain's CDR3 is CASSKGREGVADTQYF. DNA of the CDR3: TGTGCCAGCAGTAAAGGGAGGGAGGGCGTAGCAGATACGCAGTATTTT. The variable domain in full, with the rest retrieved from reference TRBV28 and TRBJ2-3, is DVKVTQSSRYLVKRTGEKVFLECVQDMDHENMFWYRQDPGLGLRLIYFSYDVKMKEKGDIPEGYSVSREKKERFSLILESASTNQTSMYLCASSKGREGVADTQYFGPGTRLTVL.

The V gene is TRBV5-4, the J gene TRBJ2-3; TRBD2 matches 14 bases. CDR3 length: 16 residues. Per germline, CDR1 SGHNT and CDR2 YYREEE (reference sequence). The trim removed 3 bases at V and 4 bases at J, leaving 4 bases unmatched. The CDR3 region is CASSSGLAGEPDTQYF. The CDR3 DNA sequence: TGTGCCAGCAGCTCGGGACTAGCGGGAGAACCAGATACGCAGTATTTT.

The chain carries TRBV12-3 or TRBV12-4 and TRBJ1-1; the D is unclear. The CDR3 totals 13 residues. The ends were cut back, 1 base at V and 8 bases at J, with 11 bases in the middle. The CDR3 DNA sequence: TGTGCCAGCAGTTTAGTCTCGGGAGGAGAAGCTTTCTTT. It specifies CASSLVSGGEAFF.